This T cell receptor beta chain was identified in a study of cytomegalovirus exposure and HLA in healthy donors (dated by TCRdb to the late 2010s). In the study overall: An earlier analysis of roughly 500 of the donors reported 276 Gb of sequence data and 95 million to 130 million unique TCR beta sequences obtained from about 170 million T cells. An early release that covered approximately 600 HLA-typed donors contained approximately 300 gigabases of sequencing data and 85 million to 100 million unique TCR sequences. Among the roughly 410 genotyped donors, around 81% belonged to the genetic ancestry cluster associated with self-reported Caucasian donors. The aim of the study was to test whether cataloging public T cell receptors could identify signatures of past pathogen exposure. Using immunosequencing, the study profiled T cell repertoires from 550 to 750 subjects and related those repertoires to cytomegalovirus serostatus. Besides the first cohort of approximately 710 subjects, a separate validation cohort made up of 90 to 150 different subjects was used. The study combined high-throughput TCR immunosequencing, statistical association of individual TCRs with disease status, and machine learning to predict cytomegalovirus infection status. In a later analysis, previously published TCR beta repertoires from several hundred donors were re-analyzed and high-resolution HLA genotyping was added so that TCR occurrence patterns could be studied. Rather than drawing on any new phenotypic data, the later analysis identified candidate immune exposures from TCR beta sequences and the way those sequences occurred across donors. An earlier analysis of approximately 630 of the donors applied high-throughput TCR beta sequencing to assess whether each TCR beta V gene segment acted as functional or pseudogenic. Donor age, sex, ethnicity and CMV serostatus were collected together with the repertoire data. Genome-wide SNP genotypes for about 65% of the 666 donors were used in a later genetic analysis, which treated that subset as a discovery cohort. All discovery cohort repertoires had been generated on a single sequencing platform. HLA typing covered class I and class II loci at four-digit resolution. The number of typed donors differed by locus: about 620-640 for A, B, C, DRB1 and DQB1; approximately 530 for DQA1; around 580 for DPA1; and 450 to 480 for DPB1. Roughly five DR-DQ haplotypes were handled as single units for association and clustering because linkage in the cohort was strong. On average, around 240,000 unique TCR beta nucleotide sequences were sequenced per donor among some 430 genotyped donors of the cohort, with about 19% of those sequences being non-productive. What the authors observed across the whole study: The classifier was reported to diagnose cytomegalovirus status with high specificity and sensitivity in both the original cohort and the validation cohort. A group of highly shared sequence variants was considered likely to be a technical artifact of the sequencing pipeline. Broadly in line with IMGT annotations, most TCR beta V segments showed up in productive rearrangements about 90% or about 30% of the time in an earlier analysis of around 550 of the donors. A further reported finding was that TCR beta sequences accurately predicted the HLA-A and HLA-B alleles for most subjects in the first cohort. In a later analysis, several top co-occurrence clusters were reported to appear linked to parvovirus B19, influenza, CMV and Epstein-Barr virus. In a later genetic analysis, a missense DCLRE1C variant was associated with V-gene and J-gene trimming of TCR beta chains, and the association was replicated in an independent cohort. According to a later analysis, most CMV-associated TCR beta chains appeared to be HLA-restricted, and the HLA associations seemed to be driven largely by CMV exposure. The authors suggested that the approach could potentially be generalized to other disease states and immunological phenotypes. Some 15 rarely observed V segments, including chromosome 9 orphons, were excluded from the earlier analysis of a few hundred of the donors because counts were too low. In vitro tests confirmed that a few of the cytomegalovirus-associated TCR beta chains recognize cytomegalovirus antigens. A later analysis found that TCR association rates varied across HLA loci, with DRB1 alleles showing the most associated TCRs and HLA-C alleles the fewest. Some IMGT-functional V segments, including TRBV6-2 and TRBV6-3, could not be told apart with the 87-base-pair reads, so those segments were excluded. Correlated functional status among segregating V segments might reflect linkage disequilibrium, but an unknown experimental factor could not be ruled out. According to a later genetic analysis, donors in an Asian-associated ancestry cluster had fewer N-insertions in productive TCRs than the roughly 670-donor mean. In a later analysis, more than 15,000 TCR beta sequences were associated with specific HLA alleles at a false discovery rate of 0.05. Because HLA typing was unavailable for some donors at each locus, only the typed subset was used in association tests. Strong co-occurrence of HLA alleles, especially DR and DQ, made assigning TCR associations to individual alleles difficult. Sequencing depth was assumed to be roughly uniform across donors in the presence/absence analyses, though that assumption may not hold. Immune exposure information for the cohort was limited to CMV serostatus. A total of 150 to 200 TCR beta chains were listed by the study as associated with cytomegalovirus. In this cohort, only TCR beta chains were sequenced, and detectable features were limited by the absence of alpha or paired-chain data. A later analysis found that HLA-associated TCR beta chains were more clonally expanded and had lower generation probabilities than equally common non-associated chains. Across donors, most TCR sequences were observed very rarely, whereas some public TCRs were present in many individuals.

In total, just over 650 healthy bone marrow donors made up the cohort. At the time of sampling, every cohort member was nominally healthy, though immune exposures that went unrecorded were likely present. Of the approximately 700 cohort members, 250 to 300 had positive CMV serostatus and 350 to 400 had negative CMV serostatus, and CMV serostatus was not recorded for the donor. Each donor provided a peripheral blood sample, and peripheral blood mononuclear cells were used for TCR beta sequencing. Genomic DNA was extracted from the blood cell samples with the Qiagen DNeasy Blood Extraction Kit. Turning to this clone: This clone's antigen is unknown. No much larger clonotype is one base removed from it; base qualities were not supplied.

The library came from the immunoSEQ multiplex PCR assay. For the multiplex PCR, a mixture combining 60 forward primers for TCR Vbeta segments and 13 reverse primers for TCR Jbeta segments was used. Amplification of the CDR3 region of rearranged TCR beta genes was performed with a multiplex PCR assay on genomic DNA. The Illumina HiSeq System was used to sequence the amplified TCR beta libraries as 87-base-pair reads. Per the authors' processing: A later analysis tallied about 77 million unique TCR beta chains across the 666 repertoires, and around 12 million of those chains were shared by two or more donors. To remove PCR and sequencing errors, raw reads were error-corrected and collapsed into unique sequences using a nearest-neighbor algorithm that merged closely related sequences. To assign V, D and J gene segments, CDR3 sequences were aligned to IMGT reference sequences. For a sequence to be retained, a match of at least six nucleotides was required to both a V gene segment and a J gene segment. Rearrangements were called productive when the CDR3 lacked stop codons and stayed in frame with V and J; all others were non-productive. CDR3 was defined according to IMGT convention as the region running from the second conserved V-encoded cysteine to the conserved J-encoded phenylalanine. Sequences without an unambiguous match to a single V gene segment were excluded from the earlier analysis of a few hundred of the donors. In an earlier analysis of about 590 of the donors, a V segment was called functional when productive rearrangements were above 56.7%, and segregating when the standard deviation between donors exceeded 5%. A statistical classification framework was built for diagnosing cytomegalovirus status from the catalog of TCR beta chain sequences. A later analysis assigned V and J genes by comparing TCR nucleotide sequences with IMGT/GENE-DB human TR gene sequences. Using the TCRdist pipeline, a later analysis assigned CDR3 sequences along with most-parsimonious VDJ recombination scenarios. In a later analysis, each TCR beta chain was defined by its CDR3 amino acid sequence together with its V-gene family, and reads lacking a unique V-gene family were excluded. As a way to deal with suspected cross-contamination and a sequencing artifact, a later analysis dropped approximately 590 nucleotide sequences that were highly shared and had low generation probability. In a later analysis, a clonal expansion index for each public chain was calculated from normalized within-repertoire ranks of inferred template counts. A later analysis computed generation probabilities with a VDJ recombination model fitted to out-of-frame rearrangements, and checked the results against IGoR. Hypergeometric tests were used in a later analysis to score TCR-TCR, TCR-HLA and TCR-CMV co-occurrence, with a repertoire-size bias correction applied to the TCR pairs. In a later analysis, false discovery rates were estimated by permuting HLA or CMV assignments 20 times. In a later analysis, co-occurring TCRs were grouped using DBSCAN, and TCRdist sequence similarity was added for clustering within HLA-allele-positive subsets. Co-occurrence clustering excluded repertoires with fewer than 30,000 or more than 120,000 public chains, plus five with anomalous nucleotide sharing. In TCRdb, the immuneACCESS table is reduced to in-frame sequences with V and J assigned. These tables do not hold every clone; where another copy was compared, an unresolved V gene accounts for under half, and the others remain unexplained. From that table come the V and J calls and clone size; the DNA was used to work out D and trimming. Across this sample there are some 120,000 clones, with 77% seen only once. Around 3.9% of the sample is held by the ten biggest clonotypes.

The CDR3 numbers 15 residues from cysteine through phenylalanine. Just CDR3 DNA is preserved here, 45 bases in frame from base 1. CDR1 and CDR2, per the germline V gene, are SGDLS and YYNGEE. Trimming takes 0 bases from V and 1 base from J, and the germline ends sit 10 bases apart. The sequencing input was PBMCs. This TCR came from a human donor in good health. The chain uses TRBV9 and TRBJ1-1; perhaps TRBD1 is the D gene, with 6 bases matching. The DNA sequence is given as TGTGCCAGCAGCGTAGGGTCGGACAGGAACACTGAAGCTTTCTTT. It codes for CASSVGSDRNTEAFF.